Sequencing of this TCR beta chain was carried out in a study of shared clonotypes between healthy human individuals. The V gene's germline CDR1 is SGHRS and CDR2 YFSETQ. The CDR3 spans 12 residues. Trimming shortened V by 0 bases and J by 9 bases, and 9 bases separated the two germline ends. Unsorted PBMC replicate PCRs drew on 250 to 300 ng DNA, representing about 30,000 T cell genomes. The method was immunoSEQ multiplex PCR; TCRdb's version includes in-frame clones alone and lacks a portion of them. The sample carries fewer than 600,000 clones, 70% to 80% recorded once. This clone was detected once. Its antigen is not identified. Notes on the study in general: Sampling used blood alone; tissue repertoires probably differ. Since donors were few, the genetic and exposure-history diversity represented was limited.

The V call is TRBV5-1, the J call TRBJ1-2; D gene uncertain. The sequenced sample consisted of PBMCs. The origin of this receptor is a woman in her thirties or forties in good health. Some clones in this sample may be carry-over from other donors' samples. CDR3 residues: CASSLGSGRYTF. CDR3 nucleotides: TGCGCCAGCAGCTTGGGGTCGGGCCGCTACACCTTC.